This TCR beta chain was recovered during a study of shared clonotypes between healthy human individuals. As to this clone: What it binds is unknown.

Investigators spread the genomic DNA of each subset evenly over several immunoSEQ plates. The sorted-subset replicate PCRs were given around 190 ng DNA, which is some 29,000 T cell genomes. TCRdb's copy holds only in-frame clones and misses some; the assay was immunoSEQ multiplex PCR. Counted here are some 2,500,000 clones, approximately 90% occurring once; the ten biggest clones make up 0.37%. Study-level points and caveats: Researchers sampled blood only, noting tissue repertoires likely differ.

The sequence derives from a man between 18 and 29 years old in good health. Some clones in this sample may be carry-over from other donors' samples. Material: naive CD4+ T cells from PBMCs. Subset specified: CD45RA+ positively selected.

In DNA form, the CDR3 reads TGTGCCAGCAGTTACAGGGGGCGGGTCTACGAGCAGTACTTC. Translated, it gives CASSYRGRVYEQYF. The chain has TRBV28 and TRBJ2-7; 9 bases map to TRBD1. The CDR3 totals 14 residues. V was pared by 4 bases and J by 3 bases, with 4 bases of the junction left unmatched. From germline, CDR1 is MDHEN and CDR2 SYDVKM.